These T cell receptor beta chains were read from a single sample in a study of OX40 agonist ivuxolimab in advanced cancers. Sequenced by immunoSEQ multiplex PCR; TCRdb stores in-frame clones only, minus some. The sample holds 45,000 to 60,000 clones; about 89% are singletons and the top ten take 10% to 15%. The starting material was CD4+ or CD8+ T cells sorted from blood, obtained in a trial of the OX40 agonist ivuxolimab. Source of these receptors: an adult with an advanced solid tumor such as melanoma, head and neck, liver or kidney cancer. CDR3s include the opening cysteine and the closing phenylalanine or tryptophan. A D gene is named only where the DNA matches it firmly. Clone sizes are given selectively: once, few, many, or a class where the clone is expanded.

d_gene	abundance	j_gene	v_gene	CDR3aa	CDR3nt
NA	NA	TRBJ2-2	TRBV5-6	CASSLLQKNTGELFF	TGTGCCAGCAGCTTACTACAGAAAAACACCGGGGAGCTGTTTTTT
NA	NA	TRBJ2-5	TRBV15	CATSSSAGVETQYF	TGTGCCACCAGCTCTAGTGCAGGGGTAGAGACCCAGTACTTC
TRBD2	NA	TRBJ2-5	TRBV4-1	CASSQEDGGLWVGETQYF	TGCGCCAGCAGCCAAGAAGATGGGGGACTATGGGTTGGGGAGACCCAGTACTTC
NA	once	TRBJ2-1	TRBV20-1	CSPFSNEQFF	TGCAGTCCCTTCTCCAATGAGCAGTTCTTC
TRBD2	NA	TRBJ2-1	TRBV28	CASSSRTSGGLEQFF	TGTGCCAGCAGTTCTCGGACTAGCGGGGGCTTGGAGCAGTTCTTC
NA	NA	TRBJ1-2	TRBV11-2	CASSLGGAEYGYTF	TGTGCCAGCAGCTTGGGAGGGGCGGAGTATGGCTACACCTTC
TRBD2	NA	TRBJ2-7	TRBV5-4	CASSPQLAGATYEQYF	TGTGCCAGCAGCCCTCAACTAGCGGGAGCCACCTACGAGCAGTACTTC
NA	few	TRBJ1-2	TRBV4-2	CASSQAYGYTF	TGTGCCAGCAGCCAAGCCTATGGCTACACCTTC
NA	NA	TRBJ2-5	TRBV19	CASSIAQGETQYF	TGTGCCAGTAGTATAGCTCAGGGGGAGACCCAGTACTTC
TRBD1	few	TRBJ1-2	TRBV4-1	CASSLQGSYGYTF	TGCGCCAGCAGCTTACAGGGGAGCTATGGCTACACCTTC
TRBD1	NA	TRBJ1-1	TRBV5-3	CARSLKGGVAPNTEAFF	TGTGCCAGAAGCTTAAAAGGGGGCGTAGCTCCGAACACTGAAGCTTTCTTT
TRBD1	NA	TRBJ2-7	TRBV27	CASILGQGSYEQYF	TGTGCCAGCATACTCGGACAGGGCTCCTACGAGCAGTACTTC
TRBD1	NA	TRBJ2-3	TRBV18	CASSLQGAAILGTQYF	TGTGCCAGCTCACTACAGGGGGCCGCAATTTTGGGTACGCAGTATTTT
TRBD2	NA	TRBJ2-2	TRBV27	CASARRLAGDAGELFF	TGTGCCAGCGCACGACGACTAGCGGGAGACGCCGGGGAGCTGTTTTTT
NA	NA	TRBJ1-3	TRBV7-9	CASCPGGIDTIYF	TGTGCCAGCTGTCCTGGTGGCATCGACACCATATATTTT
NA	once	TRBJ2-3	TRBV7-2	CASSSRDKTDTQYF	TGTGCCAGCAGCTCCCGGGACAAGACAGATACGCAGTATTTT
NA	NA	TRBJ1-2	TRBV28	CASSLAGREGYGYTF	TGTGCCAGCAGTTTGGCTGGCAGGGAAGGCTATGGCTACACCTTC
NA	once	TRBJ1-5	TRBV7-2	CASSLRVRQPQHF	TGTGCCAGCAGCTTAAGGGTACGTCAGCCCCAGCATTTT
NA	NA	TRBJ2-6	TRBV19	CASSLDAGTGANVLTF	TGTGCCAGTAGCCTAGACGCAGGGACTGGGGCCAACGTCCTGACTTTC
NA	NA	TRBJ1-1	TRBV7-2	CASNRDTGTEAFF	TGTGCCAGCAACAGGGACACCGGTACTGAAGCTTTCTTT
TRBD1	NA	TRBJ2-1	TRBV2	CASSRRPGQGRNEQFF	TGTGCCAGCAGCAGACGGCCGGGACAGGGACGGAATGAGCAGTTCTTC
NA	NA	TRBJ2-7	TRBV19	CASSNPGSYEQYF	TGTGCCAGTAGTAACCCGGGGTCCTACGAGCAGTACTTC
TRBD1	NA	TRBJ1-6	TRBV10-3	CAIRQTGNSPLHF	TGTGCCATCAGACAGACAGGGAATTCACCCCTCCACTTT
NA	NA	TRBJ2-7	TRBV4-2	CASSQVIVRGASYEQYF	TGTGCCAGCAGCCAAGTAATAGTACGGGGCGCTTCCTACGAGCAGTACTTC
TRBD2	NA	TRBJ2-7	TRBV6-6	CASSRPGTSGTYEQYF	TGTGCCAGCAGCAGACCCGGGACTAGCGGTACCTACGAGCAGTACTTC
TRBD2	NA	TRBJ2-1	TRBV2	CASSSPGPSGGGNEQFF	TGTGCCAGCAGTTCGCCGGGCCCTAGCGGGGGGGGGAATGAGCAGTTCTTC
NA	NA	TRBJ2-2	TRBV5-1	CASSFNTGELFF	TGCGCCAGCAGCTTCAACACCGGGGAGCTGTTTTTT
NA	NA	TRBJ2-1	TRBV27	CATHKLPVYNEQFF	TGTGCCACCCATAAGCTCCCCGTCTACAATGAGCAGTTCTTC
NA	NA	TRBJ2-1	TRBV2	CASSGDRRYNEQFF	TGTGCCAGCAGTGGGGATCGGCGTTACAATGAGCAGTTCTTC
NA	NA	TRBJ2-3	TRBV2	CASSALPSSDTQYF	TGTGCCAGCAGTGCATTGCCATCTTCAGATACGCAGTATTTT
NA	once	TRBJ1-3	TRBV5-1	CASSLDAGSGNTIYF	TGCGCCAGCAGCTTGGATGCTGGGTCCGGAAACACCATATATTTT
NA	NA	TRBJ2-2	TRBV11-2	CASSRSAGNTGELFF	TGTGCCAGCAGCCGCAGTGCGGGGAACACCGGGGAGCTGTTTTTT
TRBD1	NA	TRBJ1-6	TRBV6-5	CASRQGHGDSPLHF	TGTGCCAGCAGACAGGGGCACGGGGATTCACCCCTCCACTTT
TRBD1	NA	TRBJ2-7	TRBV5-1	CASSFGQGGDEQYF	TGCGCCAGCAGCTTCGGACAGGGTGGCGACGAGCAGTACTTC
TRBD1	once	TRBJ1-3	TRBV5-5	CASSLELGTGLYTIYF	TGTGCCAGCAGCTTGGAATTGGGGACAGGCCTCTACACCATATATTTT
NA	NA	TRBJ1-1	TRBV5-1	CASSLDGIDTEAFF	TGCGCCAGCAGCTTGGATGGTATCGATACTGAAGCTTTCTTT
NA	NA	TRBJ1-2	TRBV4-2	CASSSRATYGYTF	TGTGCCAGCAGCTCCCGGGCCACCTATGGCTACACCTTC
NA	once	TRBJ2-7	TRBV19	CASSSQGVYEQYF	TGTGCCAGTAGTTCACAGGGTGTGTACGAGCAGTACTTC
TRBD2	NA	TRBJ2-7	TRBV6-6	CASTQLAGAPYEQYF	TGTGCCAGCACCCAACTAGCGGGGGCCCCCTACGAGCAGTACTTC
NA	NA	TRBJ2-3	TRBV9	CASSQADTQYF	TGTGCCAGCAGCCAGGCAGATACGCAGTATTTT
NA	NA	TRBJ2-1	TRBV7-3	CASSQDWNNEQFF	TGTGCCAGCAGCCAGGACTGGAACAATGAGCAGTTCTTC
TRBD1	NA	TRBJ1-1	TRBV5-4	CASRYRGLTEAFF	TGTGCCAGCAGATACAGGGGATTGACTGAAGCTTTCTTT
TRBD1	NA	TRBJ1-4	TRBV9	CASSVEGAPDIEKLFF	TGTGCCAGCAGCGTAGAGGGGGCCCCGGATATCGAAAAACTGTTTTTT
NA	NA	TRBJ1-1	TRBV5-4	CASSLPGHRTEAFF	TGTGCCAGCAGCTTGCCGGGACACCGCACTGAAGCTTTCTTT
TRBD1	NA	TRBJ2-3	TRBV11-3	CASSSGQGAREDTQYF	TGTGCCAGCAGCTCGGGACAGGGGGCCAGGGAGGATACGCAGTATTTT
NA	NA	TRBJ2-5	TRBV5-1	CASSLGTDIRETQYF	TGCGCCAGCAGCTTGGGTACGGACATTAGGGAGACCCAGTACTTC